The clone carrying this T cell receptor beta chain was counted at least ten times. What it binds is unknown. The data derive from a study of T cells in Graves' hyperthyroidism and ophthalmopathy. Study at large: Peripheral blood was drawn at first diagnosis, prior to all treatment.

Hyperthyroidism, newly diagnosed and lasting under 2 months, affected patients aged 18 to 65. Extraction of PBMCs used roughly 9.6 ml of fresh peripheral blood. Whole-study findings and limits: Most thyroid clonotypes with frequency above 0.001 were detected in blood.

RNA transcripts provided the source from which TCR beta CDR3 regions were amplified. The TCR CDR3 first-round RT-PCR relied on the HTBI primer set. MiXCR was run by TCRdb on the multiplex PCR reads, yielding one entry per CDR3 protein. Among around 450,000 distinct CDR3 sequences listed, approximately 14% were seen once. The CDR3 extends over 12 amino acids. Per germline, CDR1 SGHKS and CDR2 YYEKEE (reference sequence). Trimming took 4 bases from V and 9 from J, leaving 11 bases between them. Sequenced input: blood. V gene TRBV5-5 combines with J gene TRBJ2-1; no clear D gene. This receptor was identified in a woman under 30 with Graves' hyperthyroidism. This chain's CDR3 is CASSPLLGEQFF. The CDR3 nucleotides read TGTGCCAGCAGCCCCCTCCTTGGTGAGCAGTTCTTC. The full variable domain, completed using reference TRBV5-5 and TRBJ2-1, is DAGVTQSPTHLIKTRGQQVTLRCSPISGHKSVSWYQQVLGQGPQFIFQYYEKEERGRGNFPDRFSARQFPNYSSELNVNALLLGDSALYLCASSPLLGEQFFGPGTRLTVL.